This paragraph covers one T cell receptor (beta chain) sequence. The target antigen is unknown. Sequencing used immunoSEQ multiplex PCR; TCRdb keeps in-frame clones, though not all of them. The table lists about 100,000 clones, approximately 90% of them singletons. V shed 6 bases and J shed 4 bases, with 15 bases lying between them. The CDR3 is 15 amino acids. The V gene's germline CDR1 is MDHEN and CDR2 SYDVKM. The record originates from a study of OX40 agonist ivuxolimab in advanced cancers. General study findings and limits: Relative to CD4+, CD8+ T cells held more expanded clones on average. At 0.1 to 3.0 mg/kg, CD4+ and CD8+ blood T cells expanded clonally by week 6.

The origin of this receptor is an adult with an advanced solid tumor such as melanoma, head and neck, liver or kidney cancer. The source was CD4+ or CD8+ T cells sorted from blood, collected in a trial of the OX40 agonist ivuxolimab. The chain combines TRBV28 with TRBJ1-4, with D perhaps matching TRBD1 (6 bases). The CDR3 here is CASSRGGPFNEKLFF. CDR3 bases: TGTGCCAGCAGCCGGGGGGGGCCGTTTAATGAAAAACTGTTTTTT.